This T cell receptor beta chain stems from a study of response to subunit inactivated influenza vaccine. Regarding the study as a whole: Authors suggested seasonal influenza vaccinations each recruit few new T cells.

This CDR3 spans 13 amino acids. Deletions cut 2 bases from V and 3 bases from J, with 8 bases between. The germline gives CDR1 LGHNA, CDR2 YNFKEQ. TCRdb re-called the RT-PCR reads with MiXCR, one entry per CDR3 protein. The data contain over 750,000 distinct CDR3 sequences, around 21% of them seen just once; the ten biggest clones take up approximately 10%. This clonotype was counted many times. The target antigen is unknown. This specimen consisted of PBMCs from blood, obtained about 5 days after vaccination. This receptor was obtained from a middle-aged man who received an inactivated influenza vaccine. This rearrangement joins TRBV4-2 to TRBJ2-7; no clear D gene. In nucleotides, the CDR3 is TGTGCCAGCAGCCAATTCCTGAACTACGAGCAGTACTTC. It codes for CASSQFLNYEQYF.